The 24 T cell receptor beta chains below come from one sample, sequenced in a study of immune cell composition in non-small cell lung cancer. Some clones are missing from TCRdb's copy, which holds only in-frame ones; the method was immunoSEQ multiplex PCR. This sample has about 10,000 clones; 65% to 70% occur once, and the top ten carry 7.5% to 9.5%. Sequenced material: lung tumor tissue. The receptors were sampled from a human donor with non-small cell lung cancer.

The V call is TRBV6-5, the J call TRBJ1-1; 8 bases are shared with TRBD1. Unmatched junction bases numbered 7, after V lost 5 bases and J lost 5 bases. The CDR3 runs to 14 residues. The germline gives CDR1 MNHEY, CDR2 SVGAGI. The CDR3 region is CASSLRTGRTEAFF. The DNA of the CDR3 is TGTGCCAGCAGTCTCAGGACAGGGAGGACTGAAGCTTTCTTT.

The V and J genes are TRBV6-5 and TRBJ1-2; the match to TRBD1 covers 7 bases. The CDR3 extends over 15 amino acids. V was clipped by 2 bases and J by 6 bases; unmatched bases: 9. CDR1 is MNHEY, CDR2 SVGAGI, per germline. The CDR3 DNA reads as TGTGCCAGCAGTTACCTGACAGGGCAATCGAATGGCTACACCTTC. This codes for CASSYLTGQSNGYTF.

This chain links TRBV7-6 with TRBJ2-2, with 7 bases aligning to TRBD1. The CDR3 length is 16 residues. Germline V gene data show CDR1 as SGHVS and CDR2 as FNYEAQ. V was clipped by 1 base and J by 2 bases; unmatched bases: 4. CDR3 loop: CASSLERQGNTGELFF. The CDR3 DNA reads TGTGCCAGCAGCTTAGAGAGACAGGGCAACACCGGGGAGCTGTTTTTT.

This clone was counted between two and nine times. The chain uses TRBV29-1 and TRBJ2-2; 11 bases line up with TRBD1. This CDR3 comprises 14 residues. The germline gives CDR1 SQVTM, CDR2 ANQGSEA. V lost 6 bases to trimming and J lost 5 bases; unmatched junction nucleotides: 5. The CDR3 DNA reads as TGCAGCGTACGGACAGGGGGCCGGACCGGGGAGCTGTTTTTT. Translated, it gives CSVRTGGRTGELFF.

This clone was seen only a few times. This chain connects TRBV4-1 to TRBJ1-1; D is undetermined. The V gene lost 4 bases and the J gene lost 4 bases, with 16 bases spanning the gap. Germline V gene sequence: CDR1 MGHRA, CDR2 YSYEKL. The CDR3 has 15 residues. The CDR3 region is CASSLGQEWSTEAFF. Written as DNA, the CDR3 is TGCGCCAGCAGCCTCGGGCAGGAGTGGAGCACTGAAGCTTTCTTT.

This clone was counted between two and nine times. The CDR3 reads CASINSPNVAETVFF. CDR3 in DNA: TGTGCCAGCATAAATTCTCCCAACGTAGCGGAGACGGTGTTTTTT. The chain is built from TRBV2 and TRBJ1-4, with D unresolved. CDR1 and CDR2 (germline): SNHLY, FYNNEI. Trimming pared 7 bases from V and 15 bases from J, leaving 27 bases between. This CDR3 spans 15 amino acids.

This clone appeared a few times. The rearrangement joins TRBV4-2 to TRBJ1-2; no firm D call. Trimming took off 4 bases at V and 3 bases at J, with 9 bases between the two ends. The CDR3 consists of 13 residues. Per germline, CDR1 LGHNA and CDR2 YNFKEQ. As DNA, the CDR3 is TGTGCCAGCAGCCGTATCCGGGACTATGGCTACACCTTC. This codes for CASSRIRDYGYTF.

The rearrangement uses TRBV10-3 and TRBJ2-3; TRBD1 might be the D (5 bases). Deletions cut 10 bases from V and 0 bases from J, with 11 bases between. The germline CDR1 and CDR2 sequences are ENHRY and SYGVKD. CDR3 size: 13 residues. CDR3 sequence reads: CASRTSSTDTQYF. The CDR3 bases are TGTGCCAGCCGGACAAGTAGCACAGATACGCAGTATTTT.

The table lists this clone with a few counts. The CDR3 protein is CASSLVLRGTYNEQFF. CDR3 bases: TGTGCCAGCAGCTTAGTTTTGAGGGGGACCTACAATGAGCAGTTCTTC. J is TRBJ2-1 and V is TRBV7-9; D is possibly TRBD1 (6 bases). Deletions cut 1 base from V and 2 bases from J, with 12 bases between. The CDR3 length is 16 residues. The germline V gene encodes CDR1 SEHNR and CDR2 FQNEAQ (reference sequence).

DNA for the CDR3: TGTGCCTGTAGGACAGACCAAGAGACCCAGTACTTC. Protein: CACRTDQETQYF. V and J are TRBV2 and TRBJ2-5; tentative D call: TRBD1 (6 bases). Trimming pared 11 bases from V and 0 bases from J, leaving 10 bases between. From germline, CDR1 is SNHLY and CDR2 FYNNEI. The CDR3 sequence is 12 residues long.

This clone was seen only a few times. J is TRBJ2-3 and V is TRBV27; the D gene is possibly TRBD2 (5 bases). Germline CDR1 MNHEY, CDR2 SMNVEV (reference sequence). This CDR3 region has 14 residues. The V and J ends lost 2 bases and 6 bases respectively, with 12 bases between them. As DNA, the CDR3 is TGTGCCAGCAGTTTAGAGGGTTTCGGGGATACGCAGTATTTT. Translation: CASSLEGFGDTQYF.

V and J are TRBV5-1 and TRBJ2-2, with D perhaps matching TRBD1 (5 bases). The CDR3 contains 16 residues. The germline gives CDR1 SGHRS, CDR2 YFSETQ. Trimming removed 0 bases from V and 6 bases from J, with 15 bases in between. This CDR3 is CASSLAQGRFPGELFF. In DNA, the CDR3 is TGCGCCAGCAGCTTGGCCCAGGGTCGGTTTCCCGGGGAGCTGTTTTTT. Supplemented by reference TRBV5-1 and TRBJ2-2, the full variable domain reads KAGVTQTPRYLIKTRGQQVTLSCSPISGHRSVSWYQQTPGQGLQFLFEYFSETQRNKGNFPGRFSGRQFSNSRSEMNVSTLELGDSALYLCASSLAQGRFPGELFFGEGSRLTVL.

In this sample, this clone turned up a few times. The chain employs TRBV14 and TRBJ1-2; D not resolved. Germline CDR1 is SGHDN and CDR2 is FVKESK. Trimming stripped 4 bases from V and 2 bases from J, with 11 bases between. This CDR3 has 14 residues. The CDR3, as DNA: TGTGCCAGCAGCCGGCACTGGAGAAACTATGGCTACACCTTC. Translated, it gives CASSRHWRNYGYTF.

The CDR3 spells CASSPTGSSDSPLHF. The CDR3 DNA reads TGTGCCAGCAGTCCCACAGGGAGTAGTGATTCACCCCTCCACTTT. V gene TRBV6-6 combines with J gene TRBJ1-6; D is perhaps TRBD1 (6 bases). This CDR3 has 15 amino acids. V was clipped by 5 bases and J by 8 bases, with 16 bases between them. The germline V gene has CDR1 MNHNY and CDR2 SVGAGI (reference sequence).

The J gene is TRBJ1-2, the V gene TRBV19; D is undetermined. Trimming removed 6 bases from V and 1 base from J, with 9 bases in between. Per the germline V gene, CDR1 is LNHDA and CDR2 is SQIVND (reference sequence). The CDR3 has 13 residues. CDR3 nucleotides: TGTGCCAGTAGGGGCAGTCTTAACTATGGCTACACCTTC. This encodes CASRGSLNYGYTF.

CDR3 in DNA: TGTGCCATCAGTACCGGGACAGGATCCTACGAGCAGTACTTC. Translation gives CAISTGTGSYEQYF. The rearrangement joins TRBV10-3 to TRBJ2-7, with 8 bases that match TRBD1. The V segment lost 5 bases and the J segment 1 base; nucleotides outside the gene matches: 4. This CDR3 contains 14 residues. Germline CDR1 reads ENHRY; CDR2 reads SYGVKD.

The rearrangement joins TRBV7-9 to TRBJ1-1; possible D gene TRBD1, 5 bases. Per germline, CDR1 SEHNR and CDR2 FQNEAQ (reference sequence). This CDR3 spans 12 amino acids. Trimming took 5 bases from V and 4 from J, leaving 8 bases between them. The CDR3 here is CASSPQGTEAFF. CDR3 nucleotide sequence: TGTGCCAGCAGCCCGCAGGGCACTGAAGCTTTCTTT.

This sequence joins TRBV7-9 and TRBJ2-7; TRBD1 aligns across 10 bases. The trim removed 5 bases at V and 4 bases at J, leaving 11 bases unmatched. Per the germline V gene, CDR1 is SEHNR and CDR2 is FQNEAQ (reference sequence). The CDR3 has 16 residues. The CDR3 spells CASSQDVLDRGYEQYF. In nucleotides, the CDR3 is TGTGCCAGCAGCCAAGACGTTCTGGACAGGGGGTACGAGCAGTACTTC.

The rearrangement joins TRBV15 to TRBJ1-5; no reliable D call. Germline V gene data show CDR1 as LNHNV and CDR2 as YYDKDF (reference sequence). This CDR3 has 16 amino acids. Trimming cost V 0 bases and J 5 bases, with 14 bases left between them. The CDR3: CATSRDRGSRYQPQHF. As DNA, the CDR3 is TGTGCCACCAGCAGAGATCGGGGAAGCAGGTATCAGCCCCAGCATTTT.

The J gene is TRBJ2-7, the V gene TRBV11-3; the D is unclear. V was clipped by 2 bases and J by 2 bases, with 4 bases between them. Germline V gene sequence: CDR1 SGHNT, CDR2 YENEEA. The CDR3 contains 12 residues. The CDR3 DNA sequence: TGTGCCAGCAGCTTACTTGCCTACGAGCAGTACTTC. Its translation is CASSLLAYEQYF.

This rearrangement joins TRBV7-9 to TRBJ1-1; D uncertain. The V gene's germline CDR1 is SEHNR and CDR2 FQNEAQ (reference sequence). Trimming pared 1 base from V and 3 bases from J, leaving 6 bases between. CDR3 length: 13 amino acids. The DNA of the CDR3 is TGTGCCAGCAGCTTAGATCAGTACACTGAAGCTTTCTTT. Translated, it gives CASSLDQYTEAFF.

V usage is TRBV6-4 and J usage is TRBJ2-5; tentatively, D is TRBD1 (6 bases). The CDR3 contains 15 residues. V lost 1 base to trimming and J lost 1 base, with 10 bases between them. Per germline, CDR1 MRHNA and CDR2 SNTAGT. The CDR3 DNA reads TGTGCCAGCAGTGACTGCAGGGGCCGCCAAGAGACCCAGTACTTC. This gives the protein CASSDCRGRQETQYF.

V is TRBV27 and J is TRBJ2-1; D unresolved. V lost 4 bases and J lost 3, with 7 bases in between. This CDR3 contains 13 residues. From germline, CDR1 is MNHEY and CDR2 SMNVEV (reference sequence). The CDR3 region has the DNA TGTGCCAGCAGTTCTTCCTACTACAATGAGCAGTTCTTC. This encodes CASSSSYYNEQFF.

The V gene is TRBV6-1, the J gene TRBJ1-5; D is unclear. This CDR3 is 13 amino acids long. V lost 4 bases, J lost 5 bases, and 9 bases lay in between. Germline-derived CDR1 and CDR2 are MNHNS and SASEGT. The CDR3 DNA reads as TGTGCCAGCAGTGGGGCTGACGATCAGCCCCAGCATTTT. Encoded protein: CASSGADDQPQHF.